This TCR beta chain was documented in a study of shared clonotypes between healthy human individuals. Overall study context: Three plates each covered CD4 naive and memory; CD8 naive two, CD8 memory one.

A remark on this clone: The antigen is not known.

Overall study findings and caveats: Collection of samples was limited to blood; tissue repertoires likely differ. Generation of non-shared clonotypes was less probable than generation of clonotypes shared by all four donors.

For each subset, genomic DNA was distributed in equal portions over several immunoSEQ plates. Assay: immunoSEQ multiplex PCR; the TCRdb copy retains only in-frame clones and omits some. The sample lists millions of clones; approximately 95% were seen once. V shed 4 bases and J shed 7 bases, with 20 bases lying between them. The CDR3 extends over 15 amino acids. Germline V gene sequence: CDR1 MDHEN, CDR2 SYDVKM. This receptor was identified in a man aged 18 to 29 in good health. The rearrangement uses TRBV28 and TRBJ2-7; TRBD2 might be the D (6 bases). The sample consisted of naive CD4+ T cells sorted from blood. Stated subset: CD45RA+ positively selected. Here the CDR3 DNA reads TGTGCCAGCAGTTCCCCGGGAGCGAGCACGGTAGAGCAGTACTTC. Translated, it gives CASSSPGASTVEQYF.